The rows below give T cell receptor beta chains drawn from one sample of a study of CD8+CD57+ T cells in acquired aplastic anemia. TCRdb re-derived calls from the reads in MiXCR, one entry per CDR3 protein. The sample comprises under 200,000 distinct CDR3 sequences, around 40% of which are singletons, and 0.8% to 1.1% rests with the top ten. The sample consisted of sorted CD4+, CD8+, or CD8+CD57+ T cells (not recorded which) from PBMCs. The receptors come from a human donor in good health. Both conserved end residues are part of each CDR3. Each record gives: V gene, J gene, clone size, D gene, CDR3 protein, CDR3 DNA. The D gene is left open where the match is weak. Clone size is shown for a subset of rows, as once, few, many or a class of expanded clone.

V: TRBV11-2
J: TRBJ2-1
size: -
D: -
CDR3: CASTPGRVEGPDEQFF
DNA: TGTGCCAGCACCCCCGGTCGTGTGGAGGGCCCAGATGAGCAGTTCTTC

V: TRBV20-1
J: TRBJ2-1
size: many
D: -
CDR3: CSARDPPYNEQFF
DNA: TGCAGTGCTAGAGACCCCCCCTACAATGAGCAGTTCTTC

V: TRBV15
J: TRBJ1-5
size: many
D: -
CDR3: CATSGSDLGTQHF
DNA: TGTGCCACCAGCGGGTCAGACCTCGGGACCCAGCATTTT

V: TRBV10-1
J: TRBJ2-1
size: many
D: TRBD2
CDR3: CASRASREGRGEQFF
DNA: TGCGCCAGCAGGGCCTCGCGGGAGGGCCGGGGGGAGCAGTTCTTC

V: TRBV6-1
J: TRBJ1-2
size: many
D: -
CDR3: CASSEDPSYGYTF
DNA: TGTGCCAGCAGTGAGGACCCCAGCTATGGCTACACCTTC

V: TRBV9
J: TRBJ2-1
size: many
D: -
CDR3: CASSVENLNEQFF
DNA: TGTGCCAGCAGCGTAGAGAACCTCAATGAGCAGTTCTTC

V: TRBV6-1
J: TRBJ2-5
size: many
D: -
CDR3: CASSDHRDAKETQYF
DNA: TGTGCCAGCAGTGATCATCGCGATGCCAAAGAGACCCAGTACTTC

V: TRBV24-1
J: TRBJ2-1
size: -
D: -
CDR3: CATSENSYNEQFF
DNA: TGTGCCACCAGTGAGAACAGCTACAATGAGCAGTTCTTC

V: TRBV24-1
J: TRBJ1-2
size: few
D: -
CDR3: CATSVTGFYGYTF
DNA: TGTGCCACCAGTGTTACAGGGTTCTATGGCTACACCTTC

V: TRBV29-1
J: TRBJ1-2
size: -
D: TRBD1
CDR3: CSSGQVNFYGYTF
DNA: TGCAGCTCCGGACAGGTTAATTTCTATGGCTACACCTTC

V: TRBV27
J: TRBJ2-5
size: few
D: TRBD2
CDR3: CASNTTPSGSSAETQYF
DNA: TGTGCCAGCAACACCACTCCTAGCGGGAGCTCTGCAGAGACCCAGTACTTC

V: TRBV20-1
J: TRBJ2-7
size: few
D: -
CDR3: CSARTGLSYEQYF
DNA: TGCAGTGCCAGGACGGGACTTTCCTACGAGCAGTACTTC

V: TRBV5-1
J: TRBJ2-1
size: many
D: TRBD2
CDR3: CASSLIASGRNEQFF
DNA: TGCGCCAGCAGCTTGATTGCTAGCGGGAGAAATGAGCAGTTCTTC

V: TRBV19
J: TRBJ2-5
size: -
D: -
CDR3: CASSMARLETQYF
DNA: TGTGCCAGTAGTATGGCACGGTTGGAGACCCAGTACTTC

V: TRBV24-1
J: TRBJ2-7
size: -
D: -
CDR3: CATSETGLAYEQYF
DNA: TGTGCCACCAGTGAAACAGGGTTGGCCTACGAGCAGTACTTC

V: TRBV11-2
J: TRBJ1-2
size: -
D: TRBD1
CDR3: CASSSGTGSRYTF
DNA: TGTGCCAGCAGCTCAGGGACAGGGAGTCGCTACACCTTC

V: TRBV11-2
J: TRBJ1-3
size: many
D: -
CDR3: CASSLVPQGRGNTIYF
DNA: TGTGCCAGCAGCTTAGTCCCACAGGGCCGTGGAAACACCATATATTTT

V: TRBV9
J: TRBJ2-3
size: many
D: -
CDR3: CASSPHVAGSTQYF
DNA: TGTGCCAGCAGCCCCCATGTGGCGGGTTCTACGCAGTATTTT

V: TRBV20-1
J: TRBJ2-7
size: few
D: -
CDR3: CSATGDERTYEQYF
DNA: TGCAGTGCTACAGGGGATGAACGGACCTACGAGCAGTACTTC

V: TRBV7-9
J: TRBJ2-7
size: few
D: TRBD1
CDR3: CASRTTGTGYEQYF
DNA: TGTGCCAGCAGGACGACAGGGACGGGGTACGAGCAGTACTTC

V: TRBV19
J: TRBJ1-1
size: many
D: -
CDR3: CASTHPGGKTEAFF
DNA: TGTGCCAGTACCCATCCGGGGGGCAAAACTGAAGCTTTCTTT

V: TRBV5-1
J: TRBJ2-7
size: many
D: -
CDR3: CASSFTVSGAPRYEQYF
DNA: TGCGCCAGCAGCTTCACGGTTAGCGGAGCCCCAAGGTACGAGCAGTACTTC

V: TRBV11-2
J: TRBJ2-3
size: -
D: -
CDR3: CASSPNRGGTDTQYF
DNA: TGTGCCAGCAGCCCGAATAGGGGGGGTACAGATACGCAGTATTTT

V: TRBV20-1
J: TRBJ1-6
size: -
D: -
CDR3: CSASTGNNSPLHF
DNA: TGCAGTGCTAGTACAGGGAATAATTCACCCCTCCACTTT

V: TRBV2
J: TRBJ1-5
size: -
D: TRBD1
CDR3: CGSNYRGDQPQHF
DNA: TGTGGAAGCAATTACAGGGGGGATCAGCCCCAGCATTTT

V: TRBV11-2
J: TRBJ1-2
size: many
D: -
CDR3: CASSFGGYGYTF
DNA: TGTGCCAGCAGCTTTGGGGGCTATGGCTACACCTTC

V: TRBV7-2
J: TRBJ2-7
size: many
D: -
CDR3: CASSLASKAEYEQYF
DNA: TGTGCCAGCAGCTTAGCATCCAAAGCGGAGTACGAGCAGTACTTC

V: TRBV10-3
J: TRBJ1-5
size: -
D: TRBD1
CDR3: CAGSPSQGARGQPQHF
DNA: TGTGCCGGCAGTCCATCCCAGGGGGCGCGAGGTCAGCCCCAGCATTTT

V: TRBV20-1
J: TRBJ2-5
size: -
D: TRBD1
CDR3: CSASETGGMETQYF
DNA: TGCAGTGCTAGCGAGACAGGGGGCATGGAGACCCAGTACTTC

V: TRBV19
J: TRBJ2-2
size: many
D: TRBD1
CDR3: CASSISWINRGRGGELFF
DNA: TGTGCCAGTAGTATATCGTGGATCAACAGGGGGCGCGGCGGGGAGCTGTTTTTT

V: TRBV5-1
J: TRBJ1-4
size: many
D: TRBD1
CDR3: CASSPGQGTTNEKLFF
DNA: TGCGCCAGCAGCCCAGGACAGGGAACAACTAATGAAAAACTGTTTTTT

V: TRBV3-1
J: TRBJ2-2
size: few
D: -
CDR3: CASSQTLTANTGELFF
DNA: TGTGCCAGCAGCCAGACACTTACCGCGAACACCGGGGAGCTGTTTTTT

V: TRBV5-8
J: TRBJ1-6
size: many
D: TRBD1
CDR3: CASSWGLTGRSPLHF
DNA: TGTGCCAGCAGCTGGGGTTTGACAGGGAGATCACCCCTCCACTTT

V: TRBV29-1
J: TRBJ1-2
size: -
D: -
CDR3: CSVEHRDGDYGYTF
DNA: TGCAGCGTTGAACACCGGGACGGGGACTATGGCTACACCTTC

V: TRBV20-1
J: TRBJ2-7
size: many
D: -
CDR3: CSARVQAGAYEQYF
DNA: TGCAGTGCTAGAGTGCAGGCCGGGGCGTACGAGCAGTACTTC

V: TRBV3-1
J: TRBJ2-2
size: -
D: -
CDR3: CASSQWGWGELFF
DNA: TGTGCCAGCAGCCAATGGGGCTGGGGGGAGCTGTTTTTT

V: TRBV7-3
J: TRBJ2-1
size: many
D: TRBD2
CDR3: CASSLGAGGPREQFF
DNA: TGTGCCAGCAGTCTTGGAGCGGGAGGGCCGAGGGAGCAGTTCTTC

V: TRBV20-1
J: TRBJ1-1
size: -
D: -
CDR3: CSAAHRVFTEAFF
DNA: TGCAGTGCGGCACACAGGGTGTTCACTGAAGCTTTCTTT

V: TRBV14
J: TRBJ2-1
size: -
D: -
CDR3: CASSRNAGSGNEQFF
DNA: TGTGCCAGCAGCCGGAACGCAGGGAGCGGCAATGAGCAGTTCTTC

V: TRBV24-1
J: TRBJ2-2
size: -
D: -
CDR3: CATSPTSYANTGELFF
DNA: TGTGCCACCAGTCCGACAAGTTACGCGAACACCGGGGAGCTGTTTTTT

V: TRBV7-3
J: TRBJ2-3
size: many
D: -
CDR3: CASSLTDGGLPRDTQYF
DNA: TGTGCCAGCAGCCTAACCGACGGGGGGCTCCCCCGGGATACGCAGTATTTT

V: TRBV12-3/TRBV12-4
J: TRBJ2-1
size: -
D: TRBD2
CDR3: CASSFGGGANEQFF
DNA: TGTGCCAGCAGTTTTGGCGGGGGGGCCAATGAGCAGTTCTTC

V: TRBV24-1
J: TRBJ1-5
size: -
D: -
CDR3: CATSDTPGAHNQPQHF
DNA: TGTGCCACCAGTGATACTCCAGGGGCCCACAATCAGCCCCAGCATTTT

V: TRBV27
J: TRBJ2-6
size: -
D: -
CDR3: CASSSFVPGANVLTF
DNA: TGTGCCAGCAGCTCCTTTGTGCCTGGGGCCAACGTCCTGACTTTC

V: TRBV14
J: TRBJ2-3
size: many
D: -
CDR3: CASSQDDYFTDTQYF
DNA: TGTGCCAGCAGCCAAGATGACTACTTCACAGATACGCAGTATTTT